Below, one T cell receptor (beta chain) is given with its context. This record comes from a study of Graves' ophthalmopathy and Graves' hyperthyroidism. Diagnostic conclusions were grounded in clinical symptoms, serum thyroxine, TRAb, thyroid ultrasound and orbital computed tomography. Beta-chain TCR CDR3 regions were amplified from RNA transcripts. The workflow started with a first-round RT-PCR run with HTBI primers and then moved on to a second-round multiplex PCR. MiXCR, run by TCRdb on the multiplex PCR reads, gives a single entry per CDR3 protein. The sample lists under 350,000 distinct CDR3 sequences, roughly a sixth seen once, with more than 9% in the top ten. The material sequenced was peripheral blood. This clonotype was obtained from an adult man with Graves' ophthalmopathy.

The CDR3 spells CASSERLGGFNQPQHF. The CDR3 nucleotides read TGTGCCAGCAGTGAACGGTTAGGGGGCTTCAATCAGCCCCAGCATTTT. The V call is TRBV6-1, the J call TRBJ1-5; 7 bases are a match to TRBD1. J was trimmed by 3 bases and V by 2 bases; bases with no gene match: 7. This CDR3 contains 16 residues. The germline gives CDR1 MNHNS, CDR2 SASEGT.